The 9 T cell receptor beta chains given below trace back to one sample, sequenced in a study of glioma-infiltrating T cells after dendritic cell vaccination. Time point denoted: after dendritic cell vaccination, including at tumor progression/relapse. Method: immunoSEQ multiplex PCR; TCRdb's copy keeps in-frame clones and lacks some. Of approximately 24,000 clones in the sample, under 90% were seen once. The material sequenced was blood, taken after dendritic cell vaccination. These receptors were obtained from a human donor with glioblastoma.

The J gene is TRBJ1-3, the V gene TRBV4-1; the match to TRBD1 covers 7 bases. CDR1 MGHRA and CDR2 YSYEKL come from the germline V gene. With V trimmed by 5 bases and J by 2 bases, 6 bases remained unmatched. This CDR3 is 15 amino acids long. The CDR3 is CASSSDRATGNTIYF. DNA of the CDR3: TGCGCCAGCAGCTCCGACAGGGCAACTGGAAACACCATATATTTT.

The rearrangement joins TRBV5-1 to TRBJ2-1; tentative D call: TRBD1 (6 bases). The CDR3 contains 16 residues. With 6 bases removed from V and 6 bases from J, the gap between germline ends came to 22 bases. The germline gives CDR1 SGHRS, CDR2 YFSETQ. The DNA for the CDR3 is TGCGCCAGCAAAGGTATGGGGGATCAGGGGTCCAATGAGCAGTTCTTC. Translation gives CASKGMGDQGSNEQFF.

The rearrangement uses TRBV18 and TRBJ2-5; D might be TRBD1 (6 bases). The J call may be incorrect, as the DNA end agrees better with TRBJ2-7. Germline CDR1 reads KGHSH; CDR2 reads LQKENI. The CDR3 runs to 14 residues. CDR3 in amino acids: CASSQDRSTGEQYF. CDR3 DNA sequence: TGTGCCAGCTCACAAGACAGGTCCACCGGCGAGCAGTACTTC.

This chain connects TRBV4-1 to TRBJ2-7, with 7 positions matching TRBD1. There are 15 residues in the CDR3. Looked up from germline, CDR1 is MGHRA and CDR2 is YSYEKL. V trimming: 0 bases; J trimming: 2 bases; junction bases outside the gene matches: 4. The CDR3, as DNA: TGCGCCAGCAGCCAAGAACCAGGGGGAACCTACGAGCAGTACTTC. Translation gives CASSQEPGGTYEQYF.

The gene calls are TRBV6-5 and TRBJ1-1; D is unclear. Germline CDR1 is MNHEY and CDR2 is SVGAGI. This CDR3 is 15 amino acids long. V shed 0 bases and J shed 3 bases, with 11 bases lying between them. CDR3 sequence reads: CASSYSGNSHTEAFF. CDR3 coding DNA: TGTGCCAGCAGTTACTCCGGGAATTCGCACACTGAAGCTTTCTTT.

The CDR3 sequence: CASTPQGSRGKAFF. The CDR3 coding sequence is TGTGCCAGCACCCCACAGGGGTCGAGGGGAAAGGCTTTCTTT. The chain carries TRBV7-2 and TRBJ1-1, with 7 nucleotides matching TRBD1. This CDR3 region has 14 residues. Losses at the gene ends were 7 bases for V and 11 bases for J; bases not matched to a gene: 16. CDR1 is SGHTA and CDR2 is FQGNSA in the germline V gene.

The V call is TRBV5-1, the J call TRBJ1-2, with 8 bases identical to TRBD1. The CDR3 covers 16 residues. Germline assignment: CDR1 SGHRS and CDR2 YFSETQ. The junction had 13 bases not matched to a gene; V was cut back by 2 bases and J by 7 bases. The CDR3 bases are TGCGCCAGCAGCTTACTCTCACAGGGGGATTCAAGTGGCTACACCTTC. This translates into CASSLLSQGDSSGYTF.

The chain employs TRBV7-2 and TRBJ2-7; D gene uncertain. Germline CDR1 and CDR2: SGHTA and FQGNSA. V was trimmed by 5 bases and J by 7 bases, leaving 15 bases between them. There are 13 residues in the CDR3. In nucleotides, the CDR3 is TGTGCCAGCAGCCCAGATCACACCCAAGAGCAGTACTTC. Amino acids: CASSPDHTQEQYF. Together with reference TRBV7-2 and TRBJ2-7, the CDR3 gives the full variable domain: GAGVSQSPSNKVTEKGKDVELRCDPISGHTALYWYRQSLGQGLEFLIYFQGNSAPDKSGLPSDRFSAERTGGSVSTLTIQRTQQEDSAVYLCASSPDHTQEQYFGPGTRLTVT.

V is TRBV14 and J is TRBJ2-3; TRBD2 matches at 13 bases. CDR1 is SGHDN, CDR2 FVKESK, per germline. The CDR3 is 19 residues long. Trimming at V came to 2 bases and at J to 0 bases, leaving 8 bases not matched to a gene. CDR3 coding DNA: TGTGCCAGCAGCCAACCAGGACTAGCGGGGGCGACTAGCACAGATACGCAGTATTTT. Its protein is CASSQPGLAGATSTDTQYF.